One and the same sample provided the 5 T cell receptor beta chains below, sequenced in a study of beta chain features in type 1 diabetes. Every isolated RNA sample was fully reverse transcribed, so sequencing captured expressed TCRB transcripts. Profiling relied on immunoSEQ multiplex PCR, and the TCRdb table lists in-frame clones only, not all of them. Of some 250,000 clones listed, around 13% are singletons. Regarding the study as a whole: Across all four CD4+ subsets, people with type 1 diabetes showed modestly shorter TCRB CDR3s.

No antigen has been assigned to these receptors. Input material: naive CD4+ T cells from blood. The receptors were gathered from a man under 40 with type 1 diabetes.

The rearrangement links TRBV7-9 to TRBJ1-2; D not resolved. Trimming took 5 bases from V and 4 from J, leaving 11 bases between them. The CDR3 length is 13 residues. Per germline, CDR1 SEHNR and CDR2 FQNEAQ (reference sequence). The CDR3 region is CASSPSEIYGYTF. The CDR3, as DNA: TGTGCCAGCAGCCCAAGCGAAATCTATGGCTACACCTTC.

The genes are TRBV5-6 and TRBJ1-3; tentative D call: TRBD1 (6 bases). Germline V gene sequence: CDR1 SGHDT, CDR2 YYEEEE. This CDR3 has 14 residues. Trimming shortened V by 4 bases and J by 4 bases, and 12 bases separated the two germline ends. CDR3 amino acids: CASSRRQEGNTIYF. The CDR3 DNA reads as TGTGCCAGCAGCCGGCGACAGGAAGGAAACACCATATATTTT.

The chain carries TRBV7-9 and TRBJ2-7; 11 bases match TRBD2. The germline CDR1 and CDR2 sequences are SEHNR and FQNEAQ (reference sequence). The ends lost 5 bases at V and 1 base at J; junction bases unmatched: 4. The CDR3 is 15 residues long. The CDR3 spells CASSTGTSGSYEQYF. The DNA for the CDR3 is TGTGCCAGCAGCACCGGGACTAGCGGATCCTACGAGCAGTACTTC.

The V gene is TRBV5-1, the J gene TRBJ2-7; D is perhaps TRBD1 (6 bases). This CDR3 spans 14 amino acids. V lost 4 bases and J 5 bases, leaving 16 bases between the germline ends. CDR1 and CDR2 from the germline V gene are SGHRS and YFSETQ. The CDR3 bases are TGCGCCAGCAGCCCCAACACAGGGTCACACGAGCAGTACTTC. It codes for CASSPNTGSHEQYF.

J is TRBJ2-5 and V is TRBV9, with D perhaps TRBD2 (5 bases). Germline V gene data show CDR1 as SGDLS and CDR2 as YYNGEE. V lost 0 bases and J lost 2, with 14 bases in between. The CDR3 extends over 16 amino acids. The CDR3: CASSVGFLADQETQYF. The CDR3 DNA follows: TGTGCCAGCAGCGTAGGGTTCCTAGCAGATCAAGAGACCCAGTACTTC.